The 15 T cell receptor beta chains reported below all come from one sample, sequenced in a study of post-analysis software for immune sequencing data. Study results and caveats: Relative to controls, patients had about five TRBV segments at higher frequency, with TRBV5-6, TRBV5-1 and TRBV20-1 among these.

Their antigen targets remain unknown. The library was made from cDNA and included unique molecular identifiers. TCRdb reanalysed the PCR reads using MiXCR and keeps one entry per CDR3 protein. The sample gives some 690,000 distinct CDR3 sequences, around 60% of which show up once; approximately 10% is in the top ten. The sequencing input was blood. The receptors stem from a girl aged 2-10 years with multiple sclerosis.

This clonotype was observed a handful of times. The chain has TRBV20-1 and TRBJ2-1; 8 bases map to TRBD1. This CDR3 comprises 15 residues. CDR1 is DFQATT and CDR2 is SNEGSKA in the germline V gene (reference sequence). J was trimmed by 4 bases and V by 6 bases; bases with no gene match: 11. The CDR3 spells CSAIPGTGLYNEQFF. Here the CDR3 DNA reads TGCAGTGCCATTCCCGGGACAGGACTATACAATGAGCAGTTCTTC.

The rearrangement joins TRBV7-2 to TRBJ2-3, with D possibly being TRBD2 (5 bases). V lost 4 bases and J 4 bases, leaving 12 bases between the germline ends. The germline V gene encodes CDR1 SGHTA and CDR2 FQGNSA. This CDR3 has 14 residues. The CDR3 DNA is TGTGCCAGCAGCTCTTCGGGGAAGCCAGATACGCAGTATTTT. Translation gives CASSSSGKPDTQYF.

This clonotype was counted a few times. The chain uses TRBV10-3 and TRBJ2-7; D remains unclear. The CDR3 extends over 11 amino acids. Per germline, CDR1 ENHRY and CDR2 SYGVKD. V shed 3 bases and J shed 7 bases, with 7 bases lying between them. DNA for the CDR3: TGTGCCATCAGTGAATTGGAGGAGCAGTACTTC. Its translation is CAISELEEQYF.

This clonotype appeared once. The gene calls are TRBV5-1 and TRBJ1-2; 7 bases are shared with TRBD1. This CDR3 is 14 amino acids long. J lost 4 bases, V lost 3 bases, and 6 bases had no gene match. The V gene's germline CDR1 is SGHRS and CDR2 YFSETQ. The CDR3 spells CASSSGQAGYGYTF. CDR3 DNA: TGCGCCAGCAGCTCAGGACAGGCAGGCTATGGCTACACCTTC.

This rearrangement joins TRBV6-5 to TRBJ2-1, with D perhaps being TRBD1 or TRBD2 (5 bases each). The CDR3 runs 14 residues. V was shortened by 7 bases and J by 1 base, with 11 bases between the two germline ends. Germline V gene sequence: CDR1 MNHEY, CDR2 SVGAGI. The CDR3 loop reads CASMRGQSYNEQFF. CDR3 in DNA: TGTGCCAGCATGAGGGGTCAATCCTACAATGAGCAGTTCTTC.

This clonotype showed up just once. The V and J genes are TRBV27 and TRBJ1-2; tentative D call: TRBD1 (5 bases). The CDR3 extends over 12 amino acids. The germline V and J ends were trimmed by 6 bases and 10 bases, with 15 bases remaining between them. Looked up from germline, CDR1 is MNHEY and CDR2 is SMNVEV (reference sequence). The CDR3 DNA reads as TGTGCCAGCAGACTCCGGGACGGTATCTACACCTTC. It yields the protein CASRLRDGIYTF.

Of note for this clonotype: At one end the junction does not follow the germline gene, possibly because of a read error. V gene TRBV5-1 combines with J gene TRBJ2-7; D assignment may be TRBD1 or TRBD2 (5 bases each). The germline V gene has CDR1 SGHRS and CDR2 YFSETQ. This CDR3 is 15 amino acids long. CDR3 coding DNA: TGCGCCAACAGCTTTGGGGGTGGGGGCTCCTACGAGCAGTACTTC. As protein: CANSFGGGGSYEQYF.

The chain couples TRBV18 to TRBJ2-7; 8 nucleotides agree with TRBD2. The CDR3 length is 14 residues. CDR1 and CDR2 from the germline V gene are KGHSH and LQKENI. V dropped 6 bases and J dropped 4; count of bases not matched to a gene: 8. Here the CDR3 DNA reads TGTGCCAGCTCGCAAGCGGGAGTGGGATACGAGCAGTACTTC. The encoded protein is CASSQAGVGYEQYF.

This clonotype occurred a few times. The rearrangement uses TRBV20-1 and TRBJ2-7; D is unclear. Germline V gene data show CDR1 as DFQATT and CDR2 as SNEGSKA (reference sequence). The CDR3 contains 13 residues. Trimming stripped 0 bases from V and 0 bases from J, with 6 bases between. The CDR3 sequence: CSARDPGSYEQYF. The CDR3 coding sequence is TGCAGTGCTAGAGATCCAGGCTCCTACGAGCAGTACTTC.

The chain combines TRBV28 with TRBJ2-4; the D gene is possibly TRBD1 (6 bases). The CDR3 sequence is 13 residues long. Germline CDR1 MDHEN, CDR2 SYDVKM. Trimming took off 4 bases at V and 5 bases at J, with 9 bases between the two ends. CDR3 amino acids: CASSSGVQNIQYF. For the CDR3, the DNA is TGTGCCAGCAGTTCAGGGGTACAAAACATTCAGTACTTC.

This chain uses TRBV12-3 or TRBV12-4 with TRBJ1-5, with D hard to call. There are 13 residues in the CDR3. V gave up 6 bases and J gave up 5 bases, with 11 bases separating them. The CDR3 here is CASRRGMDQPQHF. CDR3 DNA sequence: TGTGCCAGCAGGCGAGGGATGGATCAGCCCCAGCATTTT.

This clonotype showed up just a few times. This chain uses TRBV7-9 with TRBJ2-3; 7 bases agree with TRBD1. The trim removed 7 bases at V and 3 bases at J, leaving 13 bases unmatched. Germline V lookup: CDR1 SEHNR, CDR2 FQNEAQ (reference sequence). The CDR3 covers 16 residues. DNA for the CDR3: TGTGCCAGCACCACCGGAGTCTCGACAGGGACAGATACGCAGTATTTT. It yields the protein CASTTGVSTGTDTQYF. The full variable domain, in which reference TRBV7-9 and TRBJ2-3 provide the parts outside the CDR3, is DTGVSQNPRHKITKRGQNVTFRCDPISEHNRLYWYRQTLGQGPEFLTYFQNEAQLEKSRLLSDRFSAERPKGSFSTLEIQRTEQGDSAMYLCASTTGVSTGTDTQYFGPGTRLTVL.

The CDR3 loop reads CASSFRTGGDSGANVLTF. The CDR3 coding sequence is TGTGCCAGCAGTTTTCGGACAGGGGGCGATTCTGGGGCCAACGTCCTGACTTTC. V and J are TRBV6-5 and TRBJ2-6; the match to TRBD1 covers 11 bases. Trimming removed 4 bases from V and 1 base from J; junction bases left unmatched: 6. The germline V gene encodes CDR1 MNHEY and CDR2 SVGAGI. The CDR3 is 18 amino acids.

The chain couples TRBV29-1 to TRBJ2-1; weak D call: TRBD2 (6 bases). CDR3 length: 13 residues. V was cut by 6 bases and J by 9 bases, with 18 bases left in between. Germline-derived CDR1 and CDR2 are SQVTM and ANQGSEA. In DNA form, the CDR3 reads TGCAGCGTGGCCCCTCTCCCCGGGGGTGAGCAGTTCTTC. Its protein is CSVAPLPGGEQFF.

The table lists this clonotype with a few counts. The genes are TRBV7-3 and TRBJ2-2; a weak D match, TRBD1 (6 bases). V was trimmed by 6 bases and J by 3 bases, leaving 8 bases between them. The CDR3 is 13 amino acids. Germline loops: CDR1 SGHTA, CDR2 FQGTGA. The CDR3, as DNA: TGTGCCAGCAGTTGGGGGCACACCGGGGAGCTGTTTTTT. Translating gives CASSWGHTGELFF.